These 8 T cell receptor beta chains originate from one sample sequenced in a study of identical twins. MiXCR, run by TCRdb on the 5' RACE reads, gives a single entry per CDR3 protein. The sample shows about 530,000 distinct CDR3 sequences, around 24% of them seen only once. This sample was also put to use in a study of yellow fever vaccine responses in identical twins.

The sample consisted of CD4+ T cells sorted from blood. These receptors all come from a woman between 18 and 29 years old in good health.

The J gene is TRBJ2-4, the V gene TRBV7-2; perhaps TRBD2 as D (6 bases). Germline CDR1 and CDR2: SGHTA and FQGNSA. Trimming took 4 bases from V and 7 from J, leaving 14 bases between them. The CDR3 sequence is 14 residues long. CDR3 nucleotides: TGTGCCAGCAGCTCCGGCGGGAATTGGAACATTCAGTACTTC. Its protein is CASSSGGNWNIQYF.

This clonotype was detected a few times. V gene TRBV7-2 combines with J gene TRBJ1-5, with a possible D match to TRBD1 (6 bases). Per the germline V gene, CDR1 is SGHTA and CDR2 is FQGNSA. The V and J ends lost 2 bases and 6 bases respectively, with 17 bases between them. This CDR3 has 16 amino acids. The CDR3 sequence: CASSLKATGWGQPQHF. CDR3 in DNA: TGTGCCAGCAGCTTAAAGGCAACAGGGTGGGGTCAGCCCCAGCATTTT.

A few counts support this clonotype. The V gene is TRBV6-1, the J gene TRBJ1-6; 9 bases are a match to TRBD1. Germline lookup yields CDR1 MNHNS and CDR2 SASEGT. This CDR3 region has 15 residues. V lost 8 bases to trimming and J lost 6 bases; unmatched junction nucleotides: 8. CDR3 bases: TGTGCCAGCTCCCAACAGGGGGCGATTAATTCACCCCTCCACTTT. Encoded protein: CASSQQGAINSPLHF.

This chain links TRBV7-9 with TRBJ2-1; TRBD2 aligns across 11 bases. The CDR3 covers 15 residues. Per germline, CDR1 SEHNR and CDR2 FQNEAQ (reference sequence). The junction had 6 bases not matched to a gene; V was cut back by 5 bases and J by 6 bases. The CDR3 loop is CASSPLAGVFNEQFF. In DNA, the CDR3 is TGTGCCAGCAGCCCACTAGCGGGAGTTTTCAATGAGCAGTTCTTC.

The V gene is TRBV12-3 or TRBV12-4, the J gene TRBJ2-2; possibly TRBD1 for D (6 bases). V lost 1 base and J 5 bases, leaving 8 bases between the germline ends. The CDR3 is made up of 14 amino acids. The CDR3 region has the DNA TGTGCCAGCAGTTTAGTTACAGGGACCGGGGAGCTGTTTTTT. It is translated as CASSLVTGTGELFF.

Turning to this clonotype: At one end the junction does not follow the germline gene, possibly because of a read error. The V gene is TRBV5-1, the J gene TRBJ2-2; the D gene is possibly TRBD2 (6 bases). CDR3 length equals 13 residues. From germline, CDR1 is SGHRS and CDR2 YFSETQ. The CDR3 loop reads CASSLEGNGGLFF. The CDR3 DNA follows: TGCGCCAGCAGCTTGGAGGGTAACGGGGGGCTGTTTTTT.

The CDR3 DNA is TGTGCCAGCAGCCAAGGGCCTGGGCCTACCTACGAGCAGTACGTC. This codes for CASSQGPGPTYEQYV. The rearrangement links TRBV3-1 to TRBJ2-7; D not resolved. This CDR3 contains 15 residues. The V end was cut by 1 base, the J end by 2 bases, with 12 bases between. CDR1 and CDR2 (germline): LGHDT, YNNKEL (reference sequence).

A few counts support this clonotype. The V gene is TRBV6-1, the J gene TRBJ2-7; no reliable D call. V was trimmed by 6 bases and J by 3 bases, leaving 12 bases between them. The CDR3 has 13 residues. Germline V gene lookup returns CDR1 MNHNS and CDR2 SASEGT. The CDR3: CASSRERDYEQYF. The DNA of the CDR3 is TGTGCCAGCAGCCGAGAGAGAGACTACGAGCAGTACTTC.